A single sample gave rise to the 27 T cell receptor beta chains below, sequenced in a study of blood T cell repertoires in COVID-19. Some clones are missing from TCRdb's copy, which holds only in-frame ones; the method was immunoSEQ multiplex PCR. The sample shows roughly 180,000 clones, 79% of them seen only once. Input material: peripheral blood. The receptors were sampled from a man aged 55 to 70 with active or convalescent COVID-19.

The CDR3 sequence is CASSLERASMAEQYF. The CDR3 bases are TGTGCCAGCAGCCTCGAGCGGGCCTCAATGGCCGAGCAGTACTTC. This chain uses TRBV7-2 with TRBJ2-7; weak D call: TRBD2 (6 bases). CDR3 length: 15 residues. V lost 5 bases and J lost 6, with 20 bases in between. The germline gives CDR1 SGHTA, CDR2 FQGNSA.

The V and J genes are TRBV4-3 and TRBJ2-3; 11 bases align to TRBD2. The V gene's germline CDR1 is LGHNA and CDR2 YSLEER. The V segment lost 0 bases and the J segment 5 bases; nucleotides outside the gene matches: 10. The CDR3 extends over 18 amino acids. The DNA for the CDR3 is TGCGCCAGCAGCCAAGATCATCGGCTAGCGGGAGGTAAAGATACGCAGTATTTT. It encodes CASSQDHRLAGGKDTQYF.

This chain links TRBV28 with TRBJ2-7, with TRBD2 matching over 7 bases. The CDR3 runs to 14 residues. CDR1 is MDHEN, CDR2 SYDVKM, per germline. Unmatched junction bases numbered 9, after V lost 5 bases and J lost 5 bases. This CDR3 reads CASSVPGLTHEQYF. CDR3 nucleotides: TGTGCCAGCAGTGTCCCGGGACTAACCCACGAGCAGTACTTC.

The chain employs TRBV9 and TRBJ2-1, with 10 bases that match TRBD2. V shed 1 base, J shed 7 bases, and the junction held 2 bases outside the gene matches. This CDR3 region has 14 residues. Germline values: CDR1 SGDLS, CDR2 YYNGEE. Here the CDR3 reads CASSVLAGVNEQFF. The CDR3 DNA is TGTGCCAGCAGCGTACTAGCGGGAGTAAATGAGCAGTTCTTC.

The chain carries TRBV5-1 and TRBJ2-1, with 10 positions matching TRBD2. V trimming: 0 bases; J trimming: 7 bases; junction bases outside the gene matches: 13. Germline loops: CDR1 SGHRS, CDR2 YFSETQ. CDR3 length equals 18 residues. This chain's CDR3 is CASSLALASSGRGNEQFF. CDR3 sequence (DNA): TGCGCCAGCAGCTTGGCCTTAGCTTCGAGCGGGAGGGGTAATGAGCAGTTCTTC.

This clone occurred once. The chain's CDR3 is CASSRTGRSSYEQYF. Here the CDR3 DNA reads TGTGCCAGCAGCAGGACAGGGAGGAGCTCCTACGAGCAGTACTTC. The chain has TRBV9 and TRBJ2-7; 8 bases line up with TRBD1. This CDR3 is 15 amino acids long. With V trimmed by 4 bases and J by 0 bases, 6 bases remained unmatched. Germline CDR1 and CDR2: SGDLS and YYNGEE.

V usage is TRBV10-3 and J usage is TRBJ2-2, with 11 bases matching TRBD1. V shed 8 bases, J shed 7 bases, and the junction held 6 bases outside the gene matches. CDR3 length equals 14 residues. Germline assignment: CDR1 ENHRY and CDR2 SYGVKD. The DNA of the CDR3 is TGTGCCATCCGGACAGGGGGCGAGGGCGGGGAGCTGTTTTTT. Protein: CAIRTGGEGGELFF.

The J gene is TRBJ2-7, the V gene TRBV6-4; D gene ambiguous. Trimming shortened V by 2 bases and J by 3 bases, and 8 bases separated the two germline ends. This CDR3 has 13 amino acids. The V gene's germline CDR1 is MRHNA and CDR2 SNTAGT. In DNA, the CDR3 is TGTGCCAGCAGTGACGGCCCCAGCTACGAGCAGTACTTC. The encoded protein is CASSDGPSYEQYF.

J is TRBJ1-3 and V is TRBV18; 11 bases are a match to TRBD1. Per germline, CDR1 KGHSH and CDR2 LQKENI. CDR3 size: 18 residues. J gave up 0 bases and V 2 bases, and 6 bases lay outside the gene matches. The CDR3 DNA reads TGTGCCAGCTCACCAAGGACAGGGGGCACTAACTCTGGAAACACCATATATTTT. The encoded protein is CASSPRTGGTNSGNTIYF.

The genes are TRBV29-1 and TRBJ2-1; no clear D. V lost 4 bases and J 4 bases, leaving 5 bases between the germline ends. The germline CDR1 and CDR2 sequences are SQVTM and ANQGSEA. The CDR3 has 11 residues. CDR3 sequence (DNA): TGCAGCGTTGTACTGTACAATGAGCAGTTCTTC. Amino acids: CSVVLYNEQFF.

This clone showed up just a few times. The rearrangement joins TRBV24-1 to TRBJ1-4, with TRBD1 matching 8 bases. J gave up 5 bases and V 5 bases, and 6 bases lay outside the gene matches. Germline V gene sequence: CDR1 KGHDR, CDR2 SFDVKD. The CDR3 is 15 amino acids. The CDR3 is CATSGGTGPNEKLFF. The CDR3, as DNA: TGTGCCACCAGTGGGGGGACAGGTCCGAATGAAAAACTGTTTTTT.

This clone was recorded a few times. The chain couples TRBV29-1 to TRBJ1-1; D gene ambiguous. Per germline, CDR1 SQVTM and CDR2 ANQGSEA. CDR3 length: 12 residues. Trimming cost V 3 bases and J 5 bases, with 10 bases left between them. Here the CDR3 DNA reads TGCAGCGTTGACGCCACGGGGACTGAAGCTTTCTTT. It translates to CSVDATGTEAFF.

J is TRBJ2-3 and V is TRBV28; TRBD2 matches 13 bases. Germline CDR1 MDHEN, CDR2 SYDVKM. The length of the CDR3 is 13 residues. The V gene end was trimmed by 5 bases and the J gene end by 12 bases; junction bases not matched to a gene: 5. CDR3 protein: CASSTLAGGRQYF. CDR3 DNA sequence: TGTGCCAGCAGTACACTAGCGGGAGGGCGACAGTATTTT.

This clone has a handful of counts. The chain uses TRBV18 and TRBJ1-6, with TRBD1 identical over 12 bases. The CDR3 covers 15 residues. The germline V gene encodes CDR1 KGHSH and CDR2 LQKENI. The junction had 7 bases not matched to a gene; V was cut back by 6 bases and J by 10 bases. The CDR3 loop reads CASSPGQGAGSPLHF. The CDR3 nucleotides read TGTGCCAGCTCGCCGGGACAGGGGGCAGGGTCACCCCTCCACTTT.

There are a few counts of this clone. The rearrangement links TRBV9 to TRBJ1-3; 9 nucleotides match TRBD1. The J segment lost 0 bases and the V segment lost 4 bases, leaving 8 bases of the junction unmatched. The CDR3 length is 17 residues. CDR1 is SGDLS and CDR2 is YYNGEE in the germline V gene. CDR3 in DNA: TGTGCCAGCAGCCCCTGGGACAGGGCCCACTCTGGAAACACCATATATTTT. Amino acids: CASSPWDRAHSGNTIYF.

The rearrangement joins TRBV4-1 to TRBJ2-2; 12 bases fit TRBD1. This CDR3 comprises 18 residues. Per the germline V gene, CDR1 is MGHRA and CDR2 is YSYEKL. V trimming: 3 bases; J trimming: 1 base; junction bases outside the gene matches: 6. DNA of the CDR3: TGCGCCAGCAGCCACACCGGGACAGGGGGCAAGAACACCGGGGAGCTGTTTTTT. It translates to CASSHTGTGGKNTGELFF.

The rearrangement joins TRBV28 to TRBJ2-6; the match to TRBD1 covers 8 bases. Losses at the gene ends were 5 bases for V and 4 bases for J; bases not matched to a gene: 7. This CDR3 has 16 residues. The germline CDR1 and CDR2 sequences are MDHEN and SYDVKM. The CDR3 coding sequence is TGTGCCAGCAGTCGCGACAGGGGAGCGGGGGCCAACGTCCTGACTTTC. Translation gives CASSRDRGAGANVLTF.

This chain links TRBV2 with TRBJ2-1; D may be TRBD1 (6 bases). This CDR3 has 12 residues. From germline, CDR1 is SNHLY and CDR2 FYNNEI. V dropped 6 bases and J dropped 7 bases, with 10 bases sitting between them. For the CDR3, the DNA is TGTGCCAGCAGAGACAGGACAAATGAGCAGTTCTTC. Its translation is CASRDRTNEQFF.

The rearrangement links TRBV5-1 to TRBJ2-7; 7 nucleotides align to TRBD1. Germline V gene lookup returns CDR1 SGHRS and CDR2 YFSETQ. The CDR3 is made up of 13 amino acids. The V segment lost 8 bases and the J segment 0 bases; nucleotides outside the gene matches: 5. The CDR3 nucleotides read TGCGCCAGTCGGACAGGCTCCTCCTACGAGCAGTACTTC. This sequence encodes CASRTGSSYEQYF.

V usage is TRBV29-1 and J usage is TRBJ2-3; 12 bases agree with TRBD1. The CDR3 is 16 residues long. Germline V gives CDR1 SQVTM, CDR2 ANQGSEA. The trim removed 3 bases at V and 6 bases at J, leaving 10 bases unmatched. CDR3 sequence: CSVDPGTGGQLDTQYF. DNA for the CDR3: TGCAGCGTTGACCCCGGGACAGGGGGCCAGTTGGATACGCAGTATTTT.

CDR3: CASSLREIIQETQYF. The DNA for the CDR3 is TGTGCCAGCAGCTTAAGGGAGATAATACAAGAGACCCAGTACTTC. The chain carries TRBV13 and TRBJ2-5; perhaps TRBD2 as D (5 bases). This CDR3 is built from 15 residues. Trimming stripped 2 bases from V and 2 bases from J, with 12 bases between. Germline V CDR1 and CDR2: PRHDT, FYEKMQ (reference sequence).

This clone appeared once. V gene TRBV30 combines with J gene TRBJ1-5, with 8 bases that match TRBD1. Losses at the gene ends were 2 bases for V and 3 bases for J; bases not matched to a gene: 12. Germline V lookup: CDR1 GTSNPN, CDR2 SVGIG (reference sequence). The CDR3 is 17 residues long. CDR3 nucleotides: TGTGCCTGGAGTCCGCCCCCCGGGACAGGCTACAATCAGCCCCAGCATTTT. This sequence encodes CAWSPPPGTGYNQPQHF.

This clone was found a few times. CDR3 nucleotides: TGTGCCAGCAGTGAGGGACTAGCGGGCTTCTACGAGCAGTACTTC. It specifies CASSEGLAGFYEQYF. The rearrangement links TRBV2 to TRBJ2-7, with 12 positions matching TRBD2. The CDR3 is 15 amino acids. V gave up 3 bases and J gave up 3 bases; unmatched junction bases: 3. Germline V gene lookup returns CDR1 SNHLY and CDR2 FYNNEI.

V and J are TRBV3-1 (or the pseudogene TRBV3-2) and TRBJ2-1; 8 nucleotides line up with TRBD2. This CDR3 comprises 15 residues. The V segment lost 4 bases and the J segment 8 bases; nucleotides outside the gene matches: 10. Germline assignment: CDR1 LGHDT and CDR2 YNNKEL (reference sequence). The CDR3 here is CASSPRSGGGHEQFF. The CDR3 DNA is TGTGCCAGCAGCCCCCGAAGCGGGGGAGGTCATGAGCAGTTCTTC.

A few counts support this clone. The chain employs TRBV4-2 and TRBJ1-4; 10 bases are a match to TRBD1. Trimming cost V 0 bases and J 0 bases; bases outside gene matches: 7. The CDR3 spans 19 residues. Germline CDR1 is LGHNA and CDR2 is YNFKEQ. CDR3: CASSQDQGGTGATNEKLFF. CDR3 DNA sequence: TGTGCCAGCAGCCAAGATCAGGGAGGGACAGGGGCAACTAATGAAAAACTGTTTTTT.

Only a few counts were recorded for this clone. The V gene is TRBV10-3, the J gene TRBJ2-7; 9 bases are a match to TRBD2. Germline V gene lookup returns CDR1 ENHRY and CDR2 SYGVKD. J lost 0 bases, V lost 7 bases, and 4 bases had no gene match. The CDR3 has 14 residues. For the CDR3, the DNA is TGTGCCATCATGCAGCGGGAGGACTCCTACGAGCAGTACTTC. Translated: CAIMQREDSYEQYF.

The CDR3 loop reads CASSIRTDNTGELFF. The CDR3 bases are TGTGCCAGCAGCATACGGACAGATAACACCGGGGAGCTGTTTTTT. V usage is TRBV5-4 and J usage is TRBJ2-2, with D possibly being TRBD1 (6 bases). Trimming shortened V by 4 bases and J by 2 bases, and 12 bases separated the two germline ends. This CDR3 has 15 residues. CDR1 is SGHNT and CDR2 is YYREEE in the germline V gene (reference sequence).